What follows are 9 T cell receptor beta chains derived from one specimen sequenced in a study of OX40 agonist ivuxolimab in advanced cancers. Produced via immunoSEQ multiplex PCR; TCRdb's table is partial and in-frame only. In the table there are tens of thousands of clones, roughly four fifths of which are singletons. Sequenced here: CD4+ or CD8+ T cells sorted from blood, sampled in a trial of the OX40 agonist ivuxolimab. These receptors came from an adult with an advanced solid tumor such as melanoma, head and neck, liver or kidney cancer.

The CDR3 is CASSYSSGSEAFF. The CDR3 region has the DNA TGTGCCAGCAGTTACTCGTCGGGGTCTGAAGCTTTCTTT. The chain combines TRBV6-6 with TRBJ1-1; D gene unclear. Germline CDR1 MNHNY, CDR2 SVGAGI (reference sequence). The CDR3 has 13 residues. V lost 0 bases to trimming and J lost 6 bases, with 8 bases between them.

The chain has TRBV7-9 and TRBJ2-2, with 9 positions matching TRBD1. Germline V lookup: CDR1 SEHNR, CDR2 FQNEAQ (reference sequence). J gave up 0 bases and V 5 bases, and 7 bases lay outside the gene matches. CDR3 length equals 17 residues. The CDR3, as DNA: TGTGCCAGCAGCAAGGGACAGGGAGGGGCGAACACCGGGGAGCTGTTTTTT. Translated, it gives CASSKGQGGANTGELFF.

CDR3 bases: TGTGCCACCAGAAGTTGGCAGGCAGAGGGCTACACCTTC. This translates into CATRSWQAEGYTF. This chain connects TRBV15 to TRBJ1-2, with unresolved D. The CDR3 is 13 residues long. Trimming pared 6 bases from V and 8 bases from J, leaving 16 bases between. The germline V gene encodes CDR1 LNHNV and CDR2 YYDKDF (reference sequence).

The chain combines TRBV5-5 with TRBJ2-3, with 7 bases matching TRBD1. Germline CDR1 SGHKS, CDR2 YYEKEE (reference sequence). This CDR3 contains 17 residues. With V trimmed by 4 bases and J by 2 bases, 13 bases remained unmatched. The CDR3 loop reads CASSVDFRDRHTDTQYF. The CDR3 DNA reads TGTGCCAGCAGCGTAGACTTCCGGGACAGACACACAGATACGCAGTATTTT.

This chain connects TRBV2 to TRBJ2-3, with D uncertain. Germline-derived CDR1 and CDR2 are SNHLY and FYNNEI. The CDR3 contains 16 residues. Trimming cost V 4 bases and J 4 bases, with 18 bases left between them. This chain's CDR3 is CASSVPIEPRPDTQYF. The CDR3 coding sequence is TGTGCCAGCAGTGTCCCGATAGAACCTCGACCAGATACGCAGTATTTT. The whole variable domain, filled in from reference TRBV2 and TRBJ2-3, reads EPEVTQTPSHQVTQMGQEVILRCVPISNHLYFYWYRQILGQKVEFLVSFYNNEISEKSEIFDDQFSVERPDGSNFTLKIRSTKLEDSAMYFCASSVPIEPRPDTQYFGPGTRLTVL.

This chain links TRBV19 with TRBJ1-1; no clear D. CDR3 size: 15 residues. Germline CDR1 is LNHDA and CDR2 is SQIVND (reference sequence). V was trimmed by 1 base and J by 1 base, leaving 10 bases between them. The CDR3 is CASSIVYSPNTEAFF. The DNA for the CDR3 is TGTGCCAGTAGTATAGTATATTCTCCGAACACTGAAGCTTTCTTT. Filled out from reference TRBV19 and TRBJ1-1, the complete variable domain reads DGGITQSPKYLFRKEGQNVTLSCEQNLNHDAMYWYRQDPGQGLRLIYYSQIVNDFQKGDIAEGYSVSREKKESFPLTVTSAQKNPTAFYLCASSIVYSPNTEAFFGQGTRLTVV.

V is TRBV2 and J is TRBJ2-2, with TRBD1 identical over 7 bases. The V and J ends lost 6 bases and 3 bases, in that order; junction bases with no gene match: 4. The CDR3 has 14 amino acids. CDR1 is SNHLY and CDR2 is FYNNEI in the germline V gene. CDR3 in amino acids: CASSEGAYTGELFF. The CDR3 coding sequence is TGTGCCAGCAGCGAGGGGGCGTACACCGGGGAGCTGTTTTTT.

This chain links TRBV19 with TRBJ2-1; no clear D. Trimming stripped 6 bases from V and 1 base from J, with 7 bases between. The CDR3 is made up of 13 amino acids. Germline V gene lookup returns CDR1 LNHDA and CDR2 SQIVND (reference sequence). The CDR3 is CASSLSSYNEQFF. CDR3 nucleotide sequence: TGTGCCAGTAGCCTATCATCCTACAATGAGCAGTTCTTC.

The chain uses TRBV19 and TRBJ2-2; 10 positions agree with TRBD2. This CDR3 has 19 residues. The germline V gene encodes CDR1 LNHDA and CDR2 SQIVND (reference sequence). With 3 bases clipped from V and 4 bases from J, the junction kept 14 bases outside the gene matches. The CDR3, as DNA: TGTGCCAGTAGTATCCACAACCTCCTAGCGGGGGCAACCACCGGGGAGCTGTTTTTT. As protein: CASSIHNLLAGATTGELFF.